A single TCR beta chain is shown here with its context. V was pared by 4 bases and J by 10 bases, with 8 bases of the junction left unmatched. Germline assignment: CDR1 SNHLY and CDR2 FYNNEI. CDR3 length: 15 residues. The sample originates from a study of shared clonotypes between healthy human individuals. About the research overall: Used for every donor were three CD4 naive, three CD4 memory, two CD8 naive and one CD8 memory plate.

Profiled with immunoSEQ multiplex PCR; TCRdb holds only in-frame clones, not every one. The sample contains under 2,500,000 clones, more than 90% of which appear only once. The sequence was collected from a man between 18 and 35 years old in good health. The sequenced sample was naive CD4+ T cells sorted from blood. The sample's subset: CD45RA+ positively selected. The rearrangement links TRBV2 to TRBJ2-1; 12 positions agree with TRBD2. For the CDR3, the DNA is TGTGCCAGCAGTGCTCTAGCGGGGGGGCGAGGCGAGCAGTTCTTC. Protein product: CASSALAGGRGEQFF.